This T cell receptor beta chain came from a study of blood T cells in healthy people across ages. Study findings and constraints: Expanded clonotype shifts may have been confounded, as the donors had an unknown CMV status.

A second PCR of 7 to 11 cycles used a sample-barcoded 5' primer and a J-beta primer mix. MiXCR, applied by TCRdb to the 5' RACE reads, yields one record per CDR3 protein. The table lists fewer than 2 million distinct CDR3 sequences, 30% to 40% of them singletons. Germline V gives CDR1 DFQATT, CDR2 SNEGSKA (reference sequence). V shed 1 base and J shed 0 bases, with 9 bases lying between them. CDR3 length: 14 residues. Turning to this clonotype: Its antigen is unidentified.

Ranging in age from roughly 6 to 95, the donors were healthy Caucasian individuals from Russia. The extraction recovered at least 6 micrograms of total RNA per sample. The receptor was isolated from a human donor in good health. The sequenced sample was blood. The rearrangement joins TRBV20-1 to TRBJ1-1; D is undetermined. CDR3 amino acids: CSARVVAMNTEAFF. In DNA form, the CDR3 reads TGCAGTGCTAGAGTTGTAGCCATGAACACTGAAGCTTTCTTT.